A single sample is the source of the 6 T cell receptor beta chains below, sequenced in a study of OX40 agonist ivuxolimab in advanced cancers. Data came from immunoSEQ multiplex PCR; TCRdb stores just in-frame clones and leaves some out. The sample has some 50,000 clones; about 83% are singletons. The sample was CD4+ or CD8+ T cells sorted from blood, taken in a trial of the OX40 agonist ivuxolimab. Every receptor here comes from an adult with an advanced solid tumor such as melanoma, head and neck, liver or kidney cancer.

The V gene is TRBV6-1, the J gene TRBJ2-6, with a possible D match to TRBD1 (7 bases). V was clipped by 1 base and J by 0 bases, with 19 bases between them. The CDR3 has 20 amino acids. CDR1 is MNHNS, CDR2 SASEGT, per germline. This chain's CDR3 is CASSEVPGGQGLSGANVLTF. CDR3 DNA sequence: TGTGCCAGCAGTGAAGTCCCAGGGGGGCAGGGGCTCTCTGGGGCCAACGTCCTGACTTTC.

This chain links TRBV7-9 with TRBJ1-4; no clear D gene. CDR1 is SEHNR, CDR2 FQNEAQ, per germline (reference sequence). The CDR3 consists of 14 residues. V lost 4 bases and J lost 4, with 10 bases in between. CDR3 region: CASSSAILNEKLFF. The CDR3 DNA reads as TGTGCCAGCAGCTCAGCTATTCTTAATGAAAAACTGTTTTTT.

The CDR3 sequence: CASSRLGRESSYNSPLHF. The CDR3 coding sequence is TGTGCCAGCAGCCGGCTGGGACGGGAGAGCTCCTATAATTCACCCCTCCACTTT. The V and J genes are TRBV7-3 and TRBJ1-6, with D perhaps matching TRBD1 (5 bases). The germline V gene encodes CDR1 SGHTA and CDR2 FQGTGA. V was trimmed by 5 bases and J by 0 bases, leaving 17 bases between them. CDR3 length equals 18 residues.

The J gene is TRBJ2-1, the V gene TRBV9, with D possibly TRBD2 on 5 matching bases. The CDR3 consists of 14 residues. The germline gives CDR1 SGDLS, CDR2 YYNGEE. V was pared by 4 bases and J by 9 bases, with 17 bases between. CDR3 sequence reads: CASSWGRKEGEQFF. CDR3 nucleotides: TGTGCCAGCAGCTGGGGTCGAAAAGAGGGTGAGCAGTTCTTC.

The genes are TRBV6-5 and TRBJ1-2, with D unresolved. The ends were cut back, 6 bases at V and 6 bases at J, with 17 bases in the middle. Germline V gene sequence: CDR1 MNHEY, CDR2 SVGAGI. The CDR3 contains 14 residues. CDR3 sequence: CASRRLGYENGYTF. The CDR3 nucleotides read TGTGCCAGCAGGAGACTGGGATATGAGAATGGCTACACCTTC.

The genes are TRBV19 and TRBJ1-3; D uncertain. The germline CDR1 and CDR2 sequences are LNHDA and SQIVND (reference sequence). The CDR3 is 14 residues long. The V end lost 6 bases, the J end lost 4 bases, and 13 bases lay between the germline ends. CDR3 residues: CASSFHPFGNTIYF. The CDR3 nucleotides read TGTGCCAGTAGCTTCCATCCGTTCGGAAACACCATATATTTT.